Shown below are 15 T cell receptor beta chains from a single sample sequenced in a study of T cells in Graves' hyperthyroidism and ophthalmopathy. Researchers amplified the TCR beta CDR3 regions from RNA transcripts. RT-PCR in the first round (using the HTBI primer set) targeted the TCR CDR3. TCRdb used MiXCR to reprocess the multiplex PCR reads, holding one entry per CDR3 protein. Here the sample spans 700,000 or so distinct CDR3 sequences, roughly 17% being singletons. What was sequenced was blood. These receptors were obtained from a man between 18 and 35 years old with Graves' hyperthyroidism.

A note on this clonotype: A much bigger clone sits one base away, suggesting this may be a read error. J is TRBJ2-1 and V is TRBV7-2, with 8 positions matching TRBD2. This CDR3 spans 16 amino acids. Per germline, CDR1 SGHTA and CDR2 FQGNSA. The CDR3 bases are TGTGCCAGCAGCCGGAGAGCGGGGGCCTCCTACAATAAGCAGTTCTTC. This codes for CASSRRAGASYNKQFF. The full variable domain, rest sourced from reference TRBV7-2 and TRBJ2-1, is GAGVSQSPSNKVTEKGKDVELRCDPISGHTALYWYRQSLGQGLEFLIYFQGNSAPDKSGLPSDRFSAERTGGSVSTLTIQRTQQEDSAVYLCASSRRAGASYNKQFFGPGTRLTVL.

This clonotype has more than one count but fewer than ten. V and J are TRBV28 and TRBJ1-5; D not resolved. V lost 5 bases and J 4 bases, leaving 18 bases between the germline ends. The CDR3 loop spans 16 amino acids. Germline V gene data show CDR1 as MDHEN and CDR2 as SYDVKM. In DNA, the CDR3 is TGTGCCAGCAGTGGGCCTGGTGGCAGAAAAAATCAGCCCCAGCATTTT. This gives the protein CASSGPGGRKNQPQHF. Drawing the rest from reference TRBV28 and TRBJ1-5, the complete variable domain is DVKVTQSSRYLVKRTGEKVFLECVQDMDHENMFWYRQDPGLGLRLIYFSYDVKMKEKGDIPEGYSVSREKKERFSLILESASTNQTSMYLCASSGPGGRKNQPQHFGDGTRLSIL.

In this sample, this clonotype turned up many times. This chain links TRBV11-2 with TRBJ1-2; D is unclear. CDR1 is SGHAT and CDR2 is FQNNGV in the germline V gene. Trimming took 6 bases from V and 12 from J, leaving 14 bases between them. The CDR3 totals 11 residues. In nucleotides, the CDR3 is TGTGCCAGCAGTGGTGAAGGGCCCCACACCTTC. It specifies CASSGEGPHTF.

This clonotype occurred a few times. The rearrangement joins TRBV7-9 to TRBJ2-7; TRBD1 aligns across 9 bases. J lost 5 bases, V lost 4 bases, and 9 bases had no gene match. Germline assignment: CDR1 SEHNR and CDR2 FQNEAQ (reference sequence). The CDR3 spans 15 residues. The CDR3 reads CASSSPGTGRHEQYF. CDR3 in DNA: TGTGCCAGCAGCTCCCCCGGGACAGGGCGCCACGAGCAGTACTTC.

V gene TRBV10-3 combines with J gene TRBJ2-2; 7 nucleotides line up with TRBD2. This CDR3 has 14 residues. From germline, CDR1 is ENHRY and CDR2 SYGVKD. V was pared by 2 bases and J by 4 bases, with 1 base of the junction left unmatched. The CDR3 loop is CAISEAGATGELFF. The CDR3 DNA reads TGTGCCATCAGTGAGGCGGGAGCCACCGGGGAGCTGTTTTTT.

The table lists this clonotype with a few counts. The chain combines TRBV3-1 with TRBJ2-1; D gene ambiguous. V was trimmed by 7 bases and J by 8 bases, leaving 12 bases between them. Germline CDR1 is LGHDT and CDR2 is YNNKEL (reference sequence). This CDR3 has 12 residues. The CDR3 DNA is TGTGCCAGCACCCTGGCTGGGGATGAGCAGTTCTTC. Its translation is CASTLAGDEQFF.

This clonotype was observed a handful of times. DNA of the CDR3: TGCGCCAGCAGCCAACTCGAGGAGTACGAGCAGTACTTC. This translates into CASSQLEEYEQYF. The chain links TRBV4-1 to TRBJ2-7; D remains ambiguous. The germline gives CDR1 MGHRA, CDR2 YSYEKL. The CDR3 contains 13 residues. Trimming stripped 2 bases from V and 4 bases from J, with 9 bases between.

This clonotype was counted only a few times. The V and J genes are TRBV5-6 and TRBJ2-7; 8 nucleotides align to TRBD1. From germline, CDR1 is SGHDT and CDR2 YYEEEE. J lost 3 bases, V lost 4 bases, and 9 bases had no gene match. CDR3 length equals 15 residues. CDR3 protein: CASSAGAGGDYEQYF. In nucleotides, the CDR3 is TGTGCCAGCAGCGCGGGTGCAGGGGGCGACTACGAGCAGTACTTC.

The rearrangement links TRBV7-2 to TRBJ2-3, with 9 nucleotides matching TRBD2. The CDR3 covers 15 residues. Germline CDR1 SGHTA, CDR2 FQGNSA. V was pared by 5 bases and J by 5 bases, with 8 bases of the junction left unmatched. CDR3 region: CASSPTAGGRDTQYF. In DNA form, the CDR3 reads TGTGCCAGCAGCCCCACAGCGGGAGGAAGAGATACGCAGTATTTT.

This clonotype occurred a few times. The chain links TRBV15 to TRBJ1-1, with D hard to call. CDR3 length: 14 residues. The V gene's germline CDR1 is LNHNV and CDR2 YYDKDF (reference sequence). Trimming removed 5 bases at V and 1 base at J, with 11 bases between. CDR3 in amino acids: CATSPFRGNTEAFF. CDR3 nucleotides: TGTGCCACCAGCCCCTTCCGTGGGAACACTGAAGCTTTCTTT.

This clonotype was found a few times. J is TRBJ2-3 and V is TRBV6-1; D is perhaps TRBD1 or TRBD2 (5 bases each). Germline-derived CDR1 and CDR2 are MNHNS and SASEGT. The length of the CDR3 is 15 residues. V was trimmed by 5 bases and J by 1 base, leaving 13 bases between them. The CDR3 DNA reads as TGTGCCAGCAGTTGGGACCCCGAGGGCACAGATACGCAGTATTTT. The encoded protein is CASSWDPEGTDTQYF.

Concerning this clonotype: This could be a read error, since a much larger clone is one nucleotide away. The rearrangement links TRBV11-2 to TRBJ2-1; D is ambiguous. The germline gives CDR1 SGHAT, CDR2 FQNNGV. Between the trimmed V and J ends, which lost 5 bases and 7 bases, there was a span of 15 bases. The CDR3 has 14 amino acids. The CDR3 loop is CASSPTPHRNEQFF. CDR3 nucleotide sequence: TGTGCCAGCAGCCCTACGCCCCATAGGAATGAGCAGTTCTTC.

This clonotype was detected ten times or more. This chain connects TRBV15 to TRBJ2-5; no clear D. The CDR3 is 13 amino acids. CDR1 LNHNV and CDR2 YYDKDF come from the germline V gene (reference sequence). V dropped 0 bases and J dropped 3 bases, with 5 bases sitting between them. The chain's CDR3 is CATSREAEETQYF. Here the CDR3 DNA reads TGTGCCACCAGCAGAGAGGCGGAAGAGACCCAGTACTTC.

This clonotype was detected only a few times. The chain couples TRBV15 to TRBJ2-7; D gene unclear. The V end was cut by 0 bases, the J end by 1 base, with 10 bases between. The V gene's germline CDR1 is LNHNV and CDR2 YYDKDF (reference sequence). The CDR3 covers 15 residues. CDR3 amino acids: CATSREAFGSYEQYF. Here the CDR3 DNA reads TGTGCCACCAGCAGAGAGGCTTTCGGGTCCTACGAGCAGTACTTC.

This clonotype was picked up a small number of times. The chain couples TRBV20-1 to TRBJ2-1, with TRBD2 as a possible D gene (6 bases). V gave up 0 bases and J gave up 3 bases, with 12 bases separating them. The CDR3 has 15 residues. Germline V gene sequence: CDR1 DFQATT, CDR2 SNEGSKA (reference sequence). This CDR3 reads CSARDRGRSYNEQFF. The CDR3 coding sequence is TGCAGTGCTAGAGATCGTGGGAGGAGCTACAATGAGCAGTTCTTC.